A selection of T cell receptor beta chains follows, all from one sample in a study of Ad26.COV2.S vaccination and SARS-CoV-2 variants. Clones were sequenced by immunoSEQ multiplex PCR, and TCRdb holds only the in-frame ones, with some missing. The sample has about 320,000 clones; approximately 86% are singletons. Specimen: peripheral blood, collected in a trial of Ad26.COV2.S vaccine versus placebo. The source is a person between 18 and 60 years old who received the Ad26.COV2.S COVID-19 vaccine or a placebo. Both conserved end residues are part of each CDR3. D genes are given only for firm matches. Part of the rows lack a size; the others show once, few, many or a class for expanded clones.

D gene: TRBD1; J gene: TRBJ2-7; V gene: TRBV27; clone size: -; CDR3 protein: CASSLGQGPTYEQYF; CDR3 DNA: TGTGCCAGCAGCCTAGGACAGGGGCCTACCTACGAGCAGTACTTC
D gene: -; J gene: TRBJ1-2; V gene: TRBV7-2; clone size: -; CDR3 protein: CASSLVVDPYGYTF; CDR3 DNA: TGTGCCAGCAGCTTAGTGGTTGACCCCTATGGCTACACCTTC
D gene: -; J gene: TRBJ2-3; V gene: TRBV3-1/TRBV3-2; clone size: -; CDR3 protein: CASSNKPDTQYF; CDR3 DNA: TGTGCCAGCAGCAATAAACCAGATACGCAGTATTTT
D gene: TRBD1; J gene: TRBJ1-1; V gene: TRBV18; clone size: -; CDR3 protein: CASSGQGNTEAFF; CDR3 DNA: TGTGCCAGCTCGGGACAGGGGAACACTGAAGCTTTCTTT
D gene: -; J gene: TRBJ2-5; V gene: TRBV24-1; clone size: -; CDR3 protein: CATSDHRWGETQYF; CDR3 DNA: TGTGCCACCAGTGATCACCGGTGGGGAGAGACCCAGTACTTC
D gene: -; J gene: TRBJ2-7; V gene: TRBV11-2; clone size: -; CDR3 protein: CASSFNPTRASYEQYF; CDR3 DNA: TGTGCCAGCAGCTTCAATCCCACCCGTGCTTCCTACGAGCAGTACTTC
D gene: -; J gene: TRBJ1-5; V gene: TRBV10-1; clone size: -; CDR3 protein: CASSETHQPQHF; CDR3 DNA: TGCGCCAGCAGTGAGACCCATCAGCCCCAGCATTTT
D gene: -; J gene: TRBJ2-7; V gene: TRBV3-1/TRBV3-2; clone size: few; CDR3 protein: CASSQERDRSYEQYF; CDR3 DNA: TGTGCCAGCAGCCAAGAGAGGGATCGCTCCTACGAGCAGTACTTC
D gene: -; J gene: TRBJ2-1; V gene: TRBV11-1; clone size: -; CDR3 protein: CASSLDQGTYNEQFF; CDR3 DNA: TGTGCCAGCAGCTTAGATCAGGGGACTTACAATGAGCAGTTCTTC
D gene: -; J gene: TRBJ2-4; V gene: TRBV21-1; clone size: -; CDR3 protein: CASSKAEGPSAKNIQYF; CDR3 DNA: TGTGCCAGCAGCAAAGCGGAGGGCCCCTCAGCCAAAAACATTCAGTACTTC
D gene: TRBD1; J gene: TRBJ2-1; V gene: TRBV24-1; clone size: -; CDR3 protein: CATSEPGGNEQFF; CDR3 DNA: TGTGCCACCAGTGAGCCAGGGGGCAATGAGCAGTTCTTC
D gene: -; J gene: TRBJ1-2; V gene: TRBV7-9; clone size: once; CDR3 protein: CASSLLITGVLEDGYTF; CDR3 DNA: TGTGCCAGCAGCTTGCTTATAACCGGGGTACTAGAGGATGGCTACACCTTC
D gene: -; J gene: TRBJ1-5; V gene: TRBV2; clone size: -; CDR3 protein: CASSTLDINQPQHF; CDR3 DNA: TGTGCCAGCAGCACCTTGGACATCAATCAGCCCCAGCATTTT
D gene: -; J gene: TRBJ1-1; V gene: TRBV19; clone size: -; CDR3 protein: CASSIRADLFEAFF; CDR3 DNA: TGTGCCAGTAGCATACGGGCCGATCTGTTTGAAGCTTTCTTT